A selection of T cell receptor beta chains follows, all from one sample in a study of blood T cell repertoires in COVID-19. This table comes from immunoSEQ multiplex PCR, and its TCRdb copy is limited to in-frame clones, with some not included. The table has a few hundred thousand clones, around 85% seen once. Material for sequencing was PBMCs or T cells enriched from blood (not recorded which). The receptors come from a woman in her 50s who had recovered from COVID-19. The CDR3 runs from the conserved cysteine through the conserved F or W. D genes are given only for firm matches. Size values are once, few and many counts, or a class for expanded clones, and some rows have none.

TRBJ1-5 | TRBV28 | - | - | CASSPNRVDQPQHF | TGTGCCAGCAGCCCAAACAGGGTCGATCAGCCCCAGCATTTT
TRBJ2-1 | TRBV7-2 | - | TRBD1 | CASSLGQGSYNEQFF | TGTGCCAGCAGCTTGGGACAGGGGAGCTACAATGAGCAGTTCTTC
TRBJ1-6 | TRBV6-5 | once | - | CAGAGGSYNSPLHF | TGTGCCGGGGCCGGGGGCTCCTATAATTCACCCCTCCACTTT
TRBJ2-7 | TRBV28 | - | - | CATLRDTSYEQYF | TGTGCCACCCTCCGGGACACCTCCTACGAGCAGTACTTC
TRBJ2-5 | TRBV30 | once | TRBD2 | CAWSRLAGGQETQYF | TGTGCCTGGAGCCGACTAGCGGGGGGACAAGAGACCCAGTACTTC
TRBJ2-1 | TRBV7-2 | - | TRBD2 | CASSPTSGRYDEQFF | TGTGCCAGCAGCCCGACTAGCGGGAGGTATGATGAGCAGTTCTTC
TRBJ1-1 | TRBV10-1 | once | - | CASSPGRANTEAFF | TGCGCCAGCAGCCCCGGGAGGGCGAACACTGAAGCTTTCTTT
TRBJ2-5 | TRBV7-6 | - | TRBD2 | CGTAGERLETQYF | TGTGGTACAGCGGGAGAGCGGTTAGAGACCCAGTACTTC
TRBJ1-1 | TRBV15 | - | - | CATSSDGGMNTEAFF | TGTGCCACCAGCAGCGATGGAGGGATGAACACTGAAGCTTTCTTT
TRBJ1-2 | TRBV30 | - | - | CAWSHYTVWAYGYTF | TGTGCCTGGAGTCATTACACAGTTTGGGCTTATGGCTACACCTTC
TRBJ1-5 | TRBV6-1 | - | TRBD1 | CASSFGTDSNQPQHF | TGTGCCAGCAGTTTCGGGACAGATAGCAATCAGCCCCAGCATTTT
TRBJ2-2 | TRBV11-3 | few | - | CASSSSPSAGELFF | TGTGCCAGCAGCTCATCACCGAGTGCCGGGGAGCTGTTTTTT
TRBJ2-7 | TRBV28 | once | - | CASSFTRGGAYEQYF | TGTGCCAGCAGTTTCACCCGCGGGGGCGCCTACGAGCAGTACTTC
TRBJ1-1 | TRBV6-5 | - | TRBD1 | CASWDRKNTEAFF | TGTGCCAGTTGGGACAGAAAGAACACTGAAGCTTTCTTT
TRBJ2-7 | TRBV19 | once | - | CATGDRKYEQYF | TGTGCCACGGGGGACAGAAAGTACGAGCAGTACTTC
TRBJ2-3 | TRBV5-1 | - | TRBD1 | CASSGGTGDTQYF | TGCGCCAGCAGCGGGGGGACAGGCGATACGCAGTATTTT
TRBJ2-3 | TRBV6-2/TRBV6-3 | - | - | CASSVFADTQYF | TGTGCCAGCAGTGTGTTCGCAGATACGCAGTATTTT
TRBJ1-5 | TRBV27 | - | - | CASRAGFQGPGHF | TGTGCCAGCAGGGCCGGTTTTCAGGGGCCGGGCCATTTT
TRBJ2-5 | TRBV10-1 | few | TRBD2 | CASSPGLAVQETQYF | TGCGCCAGCAGTCCGGGACTAGCGGTTCAAGAGACCCAGTACTTC
TRBJ1-2 | TRBV5-6 | few | - | CASSSGTTNYGYTF | TGTGCCAGCAGCTCAGGCACAACTAACTATGGCTACACCTTC
TRBJ1-1 | TRBV5-4 | - | - | CASSPRGSRTEAFF | TGTGCCAGCAGCCCCCGAGGCAGTAGGACTGAAGCTTTCTTT
TRBJ1-6 | TRBV7-9 | - | - | CASSSTGGSPLHF | TGTGCCAGCAGCTCGACAGGAGGTTCACCCCTCCACTTT
TRBJ2-7 | TRBV4-2 | - | - | CASSQDSAGSPYEQYF | TGTGCCAGCAGCCAAGATTCGGCAGGGTCTCCCTACGAGCAGTACTTC
TRBJ2-7 | TRBV6-5 | - | TRBD2 | CASNPSSGSYEQYF | TGTGCCAGCAACCCTTCTAGCGGGAGCTACGAGCAGTACTTC
TRBJ2-4 | TRBV4-1 | - | TRBD1 | CASSQKGDRVDF | TGCGCCAGCAGCCAGAAGGGGGACAGGGTGGACTTC
TRBJ2-1 | TRBV20-1 | - | - | CSASPQNNEQFF | TGCAGTGCTAGTCCCCAAAACAATGAGCAGTTCTTC
TRBJ2-3 | TRBV5-1 | - | TRBD1 | CASSFSGDRRTTDTQYF | TGCGCCAGCAGCTTTTCCGGGGACAGGCGAACCACAGATACGCAGTATTTT
TRBJ1-1 | TRBV4-1 | - | - | CASSQDFGRAYTEAFF | TGCGCCAGCAGCCAAGATTTTGGCAGGGCTTACACTGAAGCTTTCTTT
TRBJ2-7 | TRBV19 | - | TRBD1 | CASSNPGQGSTYEQYF | TGTGCCAGTAGTAACCCGGGACAGGGAAGCACCTACGAGCAGTACTTC
TRBJ2-1 | TRBV10-1 | - | - | CASSLDNSYNEQFF | TGCGCCAGCAGCTTGGACAACTCCTACAATGAGCAGTTCTTC
TRBJ2-3 | TRBV7-9 | - | TRBD2 | CASSTGGDGTDTQYF | TGTGCCAGCAGCACCGGGGGGGATGGGACAGATACGCAGTATTTT
TRBJ2-3 | TRBV7-2 | - | - | CASSPSGGGSTDTQYF | TGTGCCAGCAGCCCCTCCGGCGGCGGGAGCACAGATACGCAGTATTTT
TRBJ2-1 | TRBV7-9 | - | TRBD1 | CASSYPGQHYNEQFF | TGTGCCAGCAGCTATCCGGGACAGCACTACAATGAGCAGTTCTTC
TRBJ1-2 | TRBV6-5 | - | - | CASSSLRGNYGYTF | TGTGCCAGCAGTTCCCTGCGGGGGAACTATGGCTACACCTTC
TRBJ2-7 | TRBV7-2 | - | - | CASSPRQGGHEQYF | TGTGCCAGCAGCCCTAGACAGGGAGGCCACGAGCAGTACTTC
TRBJ2-3 | TRBV7-9 | - | TRBD2 | CASSRGTSGGAGDTQYF | TGTGCCAGCAGCCGCGGGACTAGCGGGGGGGCAGGGGATACGCAGTATTTT
TRBJ2-7 | TRBV6-5 | - | - | CASSQRRTDSYEQYF | TGTGCCAGCAGTCAGAGGAGGACAGACTCCTACGAGCAGTACTTC
TRBJ1-5 | TRBV7-8 | - | TRBD1 | CASSFAQSGTGDQPQHF | TGTGCCAGCAGCTTTGCTCAAAGCGGGACAGGGGATCAGCCCCAGCATTTT
TRBJ1-1 | TRBV28 | - | - | CASEGENTEAFF | TGTGCCAGCGAGGGTGAAAACACTGAAGCTTTCTTT
TRBJ2-6 | TRBV6-5 | - | - | CATYSTSGANVLTF | TGTGCCACGTACAGTACCTCTGGGGCCAACGTCCTGACTTTC